The clone carrying this T cell receptor beta chain has just a few counts. CDR3 length equals 12 residues. V was pared by 4 bases and J by 2 bases, with 6 bases between. Germline lookup yields CDR1 MNHNS and CDR2 SASEGT. Preparation of the TCRbeta library involved a method that used unique molecular identifiers. TCRdb redid the calling of the PCR reads with MiXCR, one entry per CDR3 protein. The sample consists of 90,000 to 130,000 distinct CDR3 sequences, 10% of them appearing once. The sample comes from a study of T-cell reconstitution after alpha-beta-depleted transplantation in children. The sequence was collected from a boy younger than 10 with acute lymphoblastic leukemia, due to receive a stem cell transplant. The chain is built from TRBV6-1 and TRBJ2-7; unclear D gene. Specimen: PBMCs, collected before TCRalphabeta/CD19-depleted stem cell transplant. The CDR3 spells CASSGFTYEQYF. CDR3 coding DNA: TGTGCCAGCAGTGGCTTTACCTACGAGCAGTACTTC.